The clone carrying this T cell receptor beta chain was seen more than once but under ten times. This specimen comes from a study of blood T cell repertoires in COVID-19. The J segment lost 6 bases and the V segment lost 4 bases, leaving 8 bases of the junction unmatched. Germline V gives CDR1 SGHTA, CDR2 FQGNSA. The CDR3 sequence is 15 residues long. TCRdb keeps only in-frame clones here, not all; method: immunoSEQ multiplex PCR. The sample includes tens of thousands of clones, 84% of them seen just once. Specimen: peripheral blood. This receptor was obtained from a man in his 60s with acute or convalescent COVID-19. The chain employs TRBV7-2 and TRBJ1-1; 10 bases fit TRBD1. The CDR3 loop reads CASSSDRGRVAEAFF. DNA for the CDR3: TGTGCCAGCAGCTCAGACAGGGGGCGGGTGGCTGAAGCTTTCTTT.